This TCR beta chain was sequenced in a study of cytomegalovirus exposure and HLA in healthy donors. PCR involved 60 Vbeta and 13 Jbeta primers. Authors' methods: In a later analysis, of tens of millions of unique beta chains, 9 million to 11 million appeared in at least two donors. Generated by immunoSEQ multiplex PCR, the TCRdb table keeps only in-frame clones and is missing some. V and J calls and clone size follow that table, whereas D and trimming were derived from the DNA. The data contain 150,000 or so clones, around 79% of them singletons. Turning to this clone: What it binds is not known.

Study observations and caveats: Researchers counted around 150 TCR beta chains as cytomegalovirus-associated. HLA restriction was apparent for most CMV-associated TCR beta chains in a later analysis. One cluster of highly shared sequence variants probably arose as a sequencing artifact.

CDR1 and CDR2 from the germline V gene are SGDLS and YYNGEE. V was shortened by 0 bases and J by 3 bases, with 10 bases between the two germline ends. The CDR3 totals 16 residues. V and J are TRBV9 and TRBJ1-6; D is ambiguous. The receptor was isolated from a man under 40 in good health and CMV-seropositive. Sequenced: PBMCs. The CDR3 reads CASSVEPGVYNSPLHF. The CDR3 DNA reads as TGTGCCAGCAGCGTAGAGCCAGGCGTCTATAATTCACCCCTCCACTTT.